The 28 T cell receptor beta chains given below trace back to one sample, sequenced in a study of T-cell reconstitution after alpha-beta-depleted transplantation in children. Preparation of the TCRbeta library used unique molecular identifiers. TCRdb fed the PCR reads into MiXCR, producing one record per CDR3 protein. The sample has 250,000 to 400,000 distinct CDR3 sequences; approximately 23% are singletons. The source material was PBMCs, mostly from graft donor cells, sampled 180 days after TCRalphabeta/CD19-depleted stem cell transplant. The receptors derive from a male patient younger than 18 who had a stem cell transplant for acute lymphoblastic leukemia, so the T cells may come from the graft donor.

The CDR3 DNA reads as TGTGCCAGCAGCCAGAGAACCCCCACCGGGGAGCTGTTTTTT. This codes for CASSQRTPTGELFF. The genes are TRBV11-1 and TRBJ2-2; no firm D call. Trimming took 5 bases from V and 4 from J, leaving 11 bases between them. Germline-derived CDR1 and CDR2 are SGHAT and FQDESV (reference sequence). The CDR3 loop spans 14 amino acids.

Concerning this clonotype itself: Relative to the germline gene, one junction end is altered; a read error may explain this. This chain connects TRBV20-1 to TRBJ2-7; TRBD2 agrees at 12 bases. CDR3 length: 20 amino acids. The germline V gene has CDR1 DFQATT and CDR2 SNEGSKA (reference sequence). CDR3 sequence reads: CSARVLPFPGTSGPSYERYF. CDR3 nucleotide sequence: TGCAGTGCTAGAGTACTTCCCTTTCCCGGGACTAGCGGGCCCTCCTACGAGCGGTACTTC.

The chain joins TRBV20-1 to TRBJ1-5; 8 nucleotides agree with TRBD1. CDR1 DFQATT and CDR2 SNEGSKA come from the germline V gene (reference sequence). CDR3 length: 16 amino acids. V gave up 5 bases and J gave up 3 bases; unmatched junction bases: 12. The CDR3 loop reads CSAPLPTGAHNQPQHF. CDR3 nucleotide sequence: TGCAGTGCTCCTTTACCGACAGGGGCGCACAATCAGCCCCAGCATTTT.

There are a few counts of this clonotype. This chain links TRBV9 with TRBJ2-3, with 10 bases identical to TRBD2. The V and J ends lost 3 bases and 2 bases, in that order; junction bases with no gene match: 6. The CDR3 has 16 residues. Germline V gives CDR1 SGDLS, CDR2 YYNGEE. The CDR3 sequence is CASSGWTSGATDTQYF. CDR3 DNA sequence: TGTGCCAGCAGCGGCTGGACTAGCGGAGCCACAGATACGCAGTATTTT.

The chain combines TRBV7-9 with TRBJ1-1, with unresolved D. The V end was cut by 1 base, the J end by 0 bases, with 15 bases between. The germline gives CDR1 SEHNR, CDR2 FQNEAQ (reference sequence). The CDR3 is 17 amino acids. CDR3 residues: CASSLGRTGSMNTEAFF. The CDR3 nucleotides read TGTGCCAGCAGCTTAGGGAGGACGGGGAGCATGAACACTGAAGCTTTCTTT.

This clonotype was seen a few times. CDR3 sequence: CSAQGQGKREQYF. CDR3 nucleotide sequence: TGCAGTGCTCAGGGACAGGGGAAGAGGGAGCAGTACTTC. The V gene is TRBV20-1, the J gene TRBJ2-7, with 10 positions matching TRBD1. With 5 bases clipped from V and 7 bases from J, the junction kept 8 bases outside the gene matches. This CDR3 region has 13 residues. The germline CDR1 and CDR2 sequences are DFQATT and SNEGSKA (reference sequence).

The chain joins TRBV5-1 to TRBJ1-1; TRBD1 matches 10 bases. V shed 4 bases, J shed 4 bases, and the junction held 7 bases outside the gene matches. Germline assignment: CDR1 SGHRS and CDR2 YFSETQ. This CDR3 has 15 amino acids. CDR3 amino acids: CASSKGQGKGTEAFF. CDR3 nucleotide sequence: TGCGCCAGCAGCAAGGGACAGGGGAAGGGCACTGAAGCTTTCTTT. The full variable domain, rest sourced from reference TRBV5-1 and TRBJ1-1, is KAGVTQTPRYLIKTRGQQVTLSCSPISGHRSVSWYQQTPGQGLQFLFEYFSETQRNKGNFPGRFSGRQFSNSRSEMNVSTLELGDSALYLCASSKGQGKGTEAFFGQGTRLTVV.

This sequence joins TRBV5-1 and TRBJ2-7, with D possibly TRBD2 on 5 matching bases. From germline, CDR1 is SGHRS and CDR2 YFSETQ. V gave up 4 bases and J gave up 2 bases, with 25 bases separating them. This CDR3 has 18 residues. The CDR3, as DNA: TGCGCCAGCAGCCTAGCATGGTCAACGGTTTTGGGAGCCTACGAGCAGTACTTC. This sequence encodes CASSLAWSTVLGAYEQYF.

This sequence joins TRBV4-1 and TRBJ1-2, with D possibly matching TRBD1 (6 bases). V shed 4 bases and J shed 8 bases, with 23 bases lying between them. In germline, CDR1 is MGHRA, CDR2 YSYEKL. This CDR3 is 16 amino acids long. CDR3 in amino acids: CASSPARLGDRRGYTF. CDR3 DNA sequence: TGCGCCAGCAGCCCAGCCCGATTGGGTGACAGGAGAGGCTACACCTTC.

The chain couples TRBV12-3 or TRBV12-4 to TRBJ2-2, with TRBD2 matching over 9 bases. This CDR3 is built from 13 residues. V shed 8 bases, J shed 6 bases, and the junction held 4 bases outside the gene matches. This CDR3 is CASEREVPGELFF. As DNA, the CDR3 is TGTGCCAGCGAGCGGGAGGTACCCGGGGAGCTGTTTTTT.

The rearrangement joins TRBV9 to TRBJ1-1, with D possibly TRBD1 on 5 matching bases. V was pared by 3 bases and J by 0 bases, with 9 bases between. This CDR3 has 14 amino acids. CDR1 is SGDLS and CDR2 is YYNGEE in the germline V gene. CDR3 region: CASSGGYLNTEAFF. In nucleotides, the CDR3 is TGTGCCAGCAGCGGGGGGTATTTGAACACTGAAGCTTTCTTT.

The V and J genes are TRBV15 and TRBJ1-4; TRBD1 agrees at 8 bases. CDR3 length: 15 residues. Germline V gene data show CDR1 as LNHNV and CDR2 as YYDKDF (reference sequence). The J segment lost 8 bases and the V segment lost 0 bases, leaving 5 bases of the junction unmatched. CDR3 region: CATSRDRTGYEKLFF. In DNA form, the CDR3 reads TGTGCCACCAGCAGAGATCGGACAGGGTACGAAAAACTGTTTTTT.

V and J are TRBV11-2 and TRBJ1-1; 7 nucleotides match TRBD1. The trim removed 6 bases at V and 3 bases at J, leaving 10 bases unmatched. In germline, CDR1 is SGHAT, CDR2 FQNNGV. The CDR3 sequence is 15 residues long. The CDR3: CASSSNRGRYTEAFF. DNA of the CDR3: TGTGCCAGCAGTTCCAACAGGGGCCGTTACACTGAAGCTTTCTTT.

In this sample, this clonotype turned up a few times. V usage is TRBV12-3 or TRBV12-4 and J usage is TRBJ2-3; D not resolved. CDR3 length: 12 amino acids. V dropped 3 bases and J dropped 4 bases, with 5 bases sitting between them. The CDR3: CASSFFPDTQYF. The DNA of the CDR3 is TGTGCCAGCAGTTTCTTCCCAGATACGCAGTATTTT.

This clonotype has a handful of counts. The chain joins TRBV20-1 to TRBJ2-4, with D uncertain. CDR1 is DFQATT and CDR2 is SNEGSKA in the germline V gene (reference sequence). V was trimmed by 6 bases and J by 8 bases, leaving 14 bases between them. The CDR3 loop spans 12 amino acids. The CDR3 bases are TGCAGTGCACCCCCCAGTACGGACATTCAGTACTTC. Its protein product is CSAPPSTDIQYF.

This clonotype was recorded many times. This chain links TRBV7-9 with TRBJ2-1; D uncertain. V dropped 1 base and J dropped 9 bases, with 1 base sitting between them. The CDR3 is 10 amino acids. Germline V gene lookup returns CDR1 SEHNR and CDR2 FQNEAQ (reference sequence). This CDR3 is CASSLVEQFF. The CDR3 coding sequence is TGTGCCAGCAGCTTAGTTGAGCAGTTCTTC.

CDR3 residues: CAISDPRTSRHEQFF. Here the CDR3 DNA reads TGTGCCATCAGTGACCCCCGGACTAGTCGGCATGAGCAGTTCTTC. The V call is TRBV10-3, the J call TRBJ2-1, with 7 bases aligning to TRBD2. Germline values: CDR1 ENHRY, CDR2 SYGVKD. V lost 3 bases and J lost 8; bases outside the gene matches: 10. This CDR3 has 15 amino acids.

The chain couples TRBV18 to TRBJ2-1, with TRBD2 matching over 9 bases. This CDR3 has 16 residues. CDR1 is KGHSH and CDR2 is LQKENI in the germline V gene. Unmatched junction bases numbered 6, after V lost 1 base and J lost 5 bases. The CDR3 here is CASSPRVAGEHNEQFF. The DNA of the CDR3 is TGTGCCAGCTCACCACGGGTAGCGGGAGAGCACAATGAGCAGTTCTTC.

The rearrangement joins TRBV2 to TRBJ2-5; D not certain. V lost 6 bases, J lost 0 bases, and 11 bases lay in between. Germline V gene sequence: CDR1 SNHLY, CDR2 FYNNEI. This CDR3 has 14 amino acids. The CDR3 sequence: CASSPTIYQETQYF. The CDR3 DNA reads as TGTGCCAGCAGCCCTACAATATACCAAGAGACCCAGTACTTC.

This clonotype was counted only a few times. The rearrangement joins TRBV6-5 to TRBJ2-5; a weak D match, TRBD1 (6 bases). Trimming took off 1 base at V and 2 bases at J, with 14 bases between the two ends. Germline V gene data show CDR1 as MNHEY and CDR2 as SVGAGI. CDR3 length: 16 residues. DNA of the CDR3: TGTGCCAGCAGTTACTTACCCCGGGACACACAAGAGACCCAGTACTTC. Protein sequence: CASSYLPRDTQETQYF.

The rearrangement links TRBV5-6 to TRBJ2-7, with 12 bases fitting TRBD2. CDR3 length: 14 residues. The junction had 2 bases not matched to a gene; V was cut back by 1 base and J by 6 bases. Germline lookup yields CDR1 SGHDT and CDR2 YYEEEE. CDR3 nucleotide sequence: TGTGCCAGCAGCTTGTTGGGACTAGCGGGCGAGCAGTACTTC. The encoded protein is CASSLLGLAGEQYF. Supplemented by reference TRBV5-6 and TRBJ2-7, the full variable domain reads DAGVTQSPTHLIKTRGQQVTLRCSPKSGHDTVSWYQQALGQGPQFIFQYYEEEERQRGNFPDRFSGHQFPNYSSELNVNALLLGDSALYLCASSLLGLAGEQYFGPGTRLTVT.

J is TRBJ2-1 and V is TRBV4-1, with 7 bases identical to TRBD2. Germline CDR1 MGHRA, CDR2 YSYEKL. The CDR3 totals 15 residues. The V and J ends lost 4 bases and 0 bases, in that order; junction bases with no gene match: 3. CDR3 residues: CASSPSGNSYNEQFF. The DNA of the CDR3 is TGCGCCAGCAGCCCGAGCGGGAACTCCTACAATGAGCAGTTCTTC.

In its sample, this clonotype was seen a few times. V is TRBV6-5 and J is TRBJ2-3; D remains ambiguous. Trimming removed 0 bases from V and 1 base from J, with 8 bases in between. Germline V gives CDR1 MNHEY, CDR2 SVGAGI. The CDR3 has 15 residues. CDR3 nucleotides: TGTGCCAGCAGTTACTCCGGACGTGGCACAGATACGCAGTATTTT. The encoded protein is CASSYSGRGTDTQYF.

For the CDR3, the DNA is TGTGCCAGCAGCCGGACAGGGAAAGGCGAGCAGTACTTC. Its protein is CASSRTGKGEQYF. The chain carries TRBV3-1 and TRBJ2-7; TRBD1 aligns across 8 bases. Germline V lookup: CDR1 LGHDT, CDR2 YNNKEL (reference sequence). Trimming removed 4 bases from V and 6 bases from J; junction bases left unmatched: 5. CDR3 size: 13 residues.

CDR3 nucleotides: TGCGCCAGCAGCTGGCAGGGGCCCCATTATAGCAATCAGCCCCAGCATTTT. Protein product: CASSWQGPHYSNQPQHF. The chain carries TRBV5-1 and TRBJ1-5, with a possible D match to TRBD1 (6 bases). Trimming took 3 bases from V and 0 from J, leaving 16 bases between them. Germline values: CDR1 SGHRS, CDR2 YFSETQ. The CDR3 is 17 residues long.

This clonotype showed up many times. The chain couples TRBV12-3 or TRBV12-4 to TRBJ2-1; D not resolved. This CDR3 has 14 residues. Trimming stripped 9 bases from V and 6 bases from J, with 18 bases between. The CDR3 reads CASTSPKRRNEQFF. CDR3 nucleotide sequence: TGTGCCAGTACTTCGCCTAAGAGGCGCAATGAGCAGTTCTTC.

This clonotype turned up a few times. The V call is TRBV3-1, the J call TRBJ2-1; the D gene is possibly TRBD2 (6 bases). V lost 1 base to trimming and J lost 4 bases, with 11 bases between them. The CDR3 runs 15 residues. Per the germline V gene, CDR1 is LGHDT and CDR2 is YNNKEL (reference sequence). CDR3 region: CASSQASGLYNEQFF. CDR3 nucleotides: TGTGCCAGCAGCCAAGCCAGCGGGCTATACAATGAGCAGTTCTTC.

This clonotype occurred many times. The gene calls are TRBV29-1 and TRBJ2-7, with 8 bases fitting TRBD1. The CDR3 sequence is 13 residues long. Germline values: CDR1 SQVTM, CDR2 ANQGSEA. The V segment lost 3 bases and the J segment 0 bases; nucleotides outside the gene matches: 1. The CDR3 sequence is CSVEGQVSYEQYF. The CDR3 nucleotides are TGCAGCGTTGAGGGACAGGTCTCCTACGAGCAGTACTTC.